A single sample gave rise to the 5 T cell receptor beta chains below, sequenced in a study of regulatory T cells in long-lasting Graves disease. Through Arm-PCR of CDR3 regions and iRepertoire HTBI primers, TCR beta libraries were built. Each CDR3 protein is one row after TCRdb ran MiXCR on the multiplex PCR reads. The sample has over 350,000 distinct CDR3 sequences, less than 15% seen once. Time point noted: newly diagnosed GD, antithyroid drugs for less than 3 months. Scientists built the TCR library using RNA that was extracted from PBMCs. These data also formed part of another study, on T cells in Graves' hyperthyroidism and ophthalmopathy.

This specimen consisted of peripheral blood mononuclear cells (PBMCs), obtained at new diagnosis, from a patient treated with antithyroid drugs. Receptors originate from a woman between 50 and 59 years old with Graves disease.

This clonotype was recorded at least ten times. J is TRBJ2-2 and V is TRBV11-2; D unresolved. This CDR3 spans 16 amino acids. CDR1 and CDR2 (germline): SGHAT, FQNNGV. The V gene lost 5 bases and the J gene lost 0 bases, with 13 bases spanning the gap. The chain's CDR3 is CASSPLQRPNTGELFF. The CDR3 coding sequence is TGTGCCAGCAGCCCCTTACAGAGACCGAACACCGGGGAGCTGTTTTTT.

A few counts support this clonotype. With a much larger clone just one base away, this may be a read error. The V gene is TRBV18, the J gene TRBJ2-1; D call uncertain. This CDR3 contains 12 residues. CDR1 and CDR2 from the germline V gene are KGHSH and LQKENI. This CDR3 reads CASPPTADEQFF. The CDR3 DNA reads TGTGCCAGCCCACCGACGGCCGATGAGCAGTTCTTC.

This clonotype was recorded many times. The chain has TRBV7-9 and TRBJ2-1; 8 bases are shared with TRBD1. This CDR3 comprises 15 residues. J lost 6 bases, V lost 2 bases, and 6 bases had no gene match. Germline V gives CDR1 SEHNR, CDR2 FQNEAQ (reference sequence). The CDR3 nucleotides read TGTGCCAGCAGCTTAAGGCAGGGGGCGCGCAATGAGCAGTTCTTC. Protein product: CASSLRQGARNEQFF.

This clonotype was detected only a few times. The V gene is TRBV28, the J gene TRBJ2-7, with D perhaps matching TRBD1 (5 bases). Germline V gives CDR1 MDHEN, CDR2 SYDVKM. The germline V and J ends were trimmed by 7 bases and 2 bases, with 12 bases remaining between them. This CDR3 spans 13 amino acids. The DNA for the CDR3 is TGTGCCAGCACCCCAGACAGCCCCTACGAGCAGTACTTC. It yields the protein CASTPDSPYEQYF.

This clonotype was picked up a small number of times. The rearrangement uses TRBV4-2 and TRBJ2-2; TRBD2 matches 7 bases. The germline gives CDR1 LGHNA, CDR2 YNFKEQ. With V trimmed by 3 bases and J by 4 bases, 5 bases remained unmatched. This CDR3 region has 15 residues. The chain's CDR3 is CASSQRETFTGELFF. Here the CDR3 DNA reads TGTGCCAGCAGCCAGCGGGAGACCTTCACCGGGGAGCTGTTTTTT.